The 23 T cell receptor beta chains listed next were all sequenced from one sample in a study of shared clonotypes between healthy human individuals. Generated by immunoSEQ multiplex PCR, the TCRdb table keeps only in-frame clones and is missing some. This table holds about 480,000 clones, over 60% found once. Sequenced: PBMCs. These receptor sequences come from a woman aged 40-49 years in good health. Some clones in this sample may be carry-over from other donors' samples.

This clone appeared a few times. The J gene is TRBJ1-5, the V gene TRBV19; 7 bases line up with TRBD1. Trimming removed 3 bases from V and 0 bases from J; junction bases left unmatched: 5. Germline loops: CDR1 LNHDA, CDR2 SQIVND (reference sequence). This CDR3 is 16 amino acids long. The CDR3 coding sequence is TGTGCCAGTAGTATGGGGGACAGCCATAGCAATCAGCCCCAGCATTTT. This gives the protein CASSMGDSHSNQPQHF.

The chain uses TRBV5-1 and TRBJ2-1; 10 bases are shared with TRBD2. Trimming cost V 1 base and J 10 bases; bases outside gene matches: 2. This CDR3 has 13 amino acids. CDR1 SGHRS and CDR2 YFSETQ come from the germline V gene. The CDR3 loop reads CASSLLAGEEQFF. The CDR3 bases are TGCGCCAGCAGCTTGCTAGCGGGAGAGGAGCAGTTCTTC.

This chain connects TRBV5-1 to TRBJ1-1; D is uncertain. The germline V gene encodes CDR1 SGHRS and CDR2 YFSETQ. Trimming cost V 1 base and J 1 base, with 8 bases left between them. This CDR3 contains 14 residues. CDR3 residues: CASSLLATNTEAFF. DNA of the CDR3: TGCGCCAGCAGCTTGCTGGCGACGAACACTGAAGCTTTCTTT.

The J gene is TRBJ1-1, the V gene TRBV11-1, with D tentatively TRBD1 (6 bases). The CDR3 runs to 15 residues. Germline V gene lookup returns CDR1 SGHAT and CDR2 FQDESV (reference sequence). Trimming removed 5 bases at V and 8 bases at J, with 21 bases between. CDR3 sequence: CASSPPTGVTGEAFF. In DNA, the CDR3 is TGTGCCAGCAGCCCCCCCACGGGGGTCACAGGGGAAGCTTTCTTT.

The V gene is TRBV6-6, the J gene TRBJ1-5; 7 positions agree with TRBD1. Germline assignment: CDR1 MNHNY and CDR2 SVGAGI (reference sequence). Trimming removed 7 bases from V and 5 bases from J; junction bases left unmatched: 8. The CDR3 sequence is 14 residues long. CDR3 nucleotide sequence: TGTGCCAGCACTAATGACAGGGTTGATCAGCCCCAGCATTTT. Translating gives CASTNDRVDQPQHF.

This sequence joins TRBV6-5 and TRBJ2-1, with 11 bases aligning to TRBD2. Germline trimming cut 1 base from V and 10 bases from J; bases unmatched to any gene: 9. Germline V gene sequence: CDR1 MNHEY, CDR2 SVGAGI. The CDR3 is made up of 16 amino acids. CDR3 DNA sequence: TGTGCCAGCAGTTACTGGTTAGCGGGAGGGGCAGGGGAGCAGTTCTTC. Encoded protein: CASSYWLAGGAGEQFF.

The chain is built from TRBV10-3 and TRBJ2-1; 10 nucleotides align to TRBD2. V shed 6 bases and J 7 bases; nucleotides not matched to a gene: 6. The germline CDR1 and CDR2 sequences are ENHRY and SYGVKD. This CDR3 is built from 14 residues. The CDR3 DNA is TGTGCCATCAGGGCTAGCGGGAGTAATAATGAGCAGTTCTTC. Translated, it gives CAIRASGSNNEQFF.

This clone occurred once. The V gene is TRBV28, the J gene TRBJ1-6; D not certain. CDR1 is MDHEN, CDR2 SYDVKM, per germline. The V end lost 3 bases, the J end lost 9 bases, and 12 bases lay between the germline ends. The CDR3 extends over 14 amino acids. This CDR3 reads CASSLGIASSPLHF. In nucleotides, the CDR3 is TGTGCCAGCAGTTTGGGGATCGCGAGTTCACCCCTCCACTTT.

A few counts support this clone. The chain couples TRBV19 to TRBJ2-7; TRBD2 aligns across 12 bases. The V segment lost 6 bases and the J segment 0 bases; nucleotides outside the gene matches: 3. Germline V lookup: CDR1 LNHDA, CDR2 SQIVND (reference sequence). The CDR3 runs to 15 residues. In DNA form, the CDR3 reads TGTGCCAGTAGACTGACTAGCGGGGGCTCCTACGAGCAGTACTTC. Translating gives CASRLTSGGSYEQYF.

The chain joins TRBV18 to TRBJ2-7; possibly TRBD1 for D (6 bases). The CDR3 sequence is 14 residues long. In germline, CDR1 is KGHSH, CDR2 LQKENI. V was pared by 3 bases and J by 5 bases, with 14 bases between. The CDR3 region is CASSPSRQAHEQYF. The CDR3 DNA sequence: TGTGCCAGCTCACCGTCCCGACAGGCCCACGAGCAGTACTTC.

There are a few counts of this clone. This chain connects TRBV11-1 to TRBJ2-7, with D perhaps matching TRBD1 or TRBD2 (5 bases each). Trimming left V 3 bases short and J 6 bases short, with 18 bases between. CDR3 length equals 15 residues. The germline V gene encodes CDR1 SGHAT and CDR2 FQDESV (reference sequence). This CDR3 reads CASSFGGHGTGEQYF. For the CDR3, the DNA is TGTGCCAGCAGCTTTGGAGGTCACGGGACGGGCGAGCAGTACTTC.

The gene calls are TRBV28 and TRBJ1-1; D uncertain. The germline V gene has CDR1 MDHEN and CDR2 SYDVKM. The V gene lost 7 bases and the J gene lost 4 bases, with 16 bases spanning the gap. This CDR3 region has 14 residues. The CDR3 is CASKLTSEGTEAFF. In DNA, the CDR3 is TGTGCCAGCAAACTCACTTCGGAGGGCACTGAAGCTTTCTTT.

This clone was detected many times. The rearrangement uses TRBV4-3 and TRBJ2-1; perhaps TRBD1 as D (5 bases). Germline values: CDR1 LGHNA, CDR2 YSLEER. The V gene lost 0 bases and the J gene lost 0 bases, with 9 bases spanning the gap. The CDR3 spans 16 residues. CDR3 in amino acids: CASSQDTQGSYNEQFF. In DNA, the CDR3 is TGCGCCAGCAGCCAAGATACTCAGGGCTCCTACAATGAGCAGTTCTTC.

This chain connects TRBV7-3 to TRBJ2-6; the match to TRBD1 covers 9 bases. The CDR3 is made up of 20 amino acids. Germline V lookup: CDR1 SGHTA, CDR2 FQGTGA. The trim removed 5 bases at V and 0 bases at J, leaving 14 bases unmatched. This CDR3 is CASSAGQGGGWGSGANVLTF. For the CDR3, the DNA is TGTGCCAGCAGCGCGGGACAGGGAGGAGGGTGGGGCTCTGGGGCCAACGTCCTGACTTTC.

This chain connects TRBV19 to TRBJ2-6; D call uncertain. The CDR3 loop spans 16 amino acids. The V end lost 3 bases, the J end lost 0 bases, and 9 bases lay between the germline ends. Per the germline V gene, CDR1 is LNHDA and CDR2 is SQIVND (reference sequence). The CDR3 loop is CASSIRAPSGANVLTF. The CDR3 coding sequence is TGTGCCAGTAGTATCCGAGCCCCCTCTGGGGCCAACGTCCTGACTTTC.

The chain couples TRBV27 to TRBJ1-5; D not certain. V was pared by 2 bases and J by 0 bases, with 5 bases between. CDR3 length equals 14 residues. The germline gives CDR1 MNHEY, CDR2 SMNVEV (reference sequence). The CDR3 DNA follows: TGTGCCAGCAGTTTAGTCGGTAGCAATCAGCCCCAGCATTTT. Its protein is CASSLVGSNQPQHF.

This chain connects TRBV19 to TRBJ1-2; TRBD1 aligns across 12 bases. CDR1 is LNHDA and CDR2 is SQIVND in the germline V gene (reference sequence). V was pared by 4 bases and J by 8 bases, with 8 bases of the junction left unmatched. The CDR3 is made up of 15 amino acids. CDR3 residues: CASSNSGQGASGYTF. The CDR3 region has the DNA TGTGCCAGTAGTAACTCGGGACAGGGGGCCTCGGGCTACACCTTC.

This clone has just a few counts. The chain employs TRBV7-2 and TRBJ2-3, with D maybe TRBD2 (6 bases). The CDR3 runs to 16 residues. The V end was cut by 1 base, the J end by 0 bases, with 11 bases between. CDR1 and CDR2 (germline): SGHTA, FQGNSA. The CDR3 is CASSLDTGGSTDTQYF. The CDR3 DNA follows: TGTGCCAGCAGCTTAGATACAGGAGGGAGCACAGATACGCAGTATTTT.

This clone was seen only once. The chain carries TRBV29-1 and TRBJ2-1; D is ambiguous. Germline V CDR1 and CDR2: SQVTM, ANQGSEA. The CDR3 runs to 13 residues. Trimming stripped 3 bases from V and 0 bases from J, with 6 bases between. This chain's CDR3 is CSVEKDSYNEQFF. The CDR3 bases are TGCAGCGTTGAGAAGGACTCCTACAATGAGCAGTTCTTC.

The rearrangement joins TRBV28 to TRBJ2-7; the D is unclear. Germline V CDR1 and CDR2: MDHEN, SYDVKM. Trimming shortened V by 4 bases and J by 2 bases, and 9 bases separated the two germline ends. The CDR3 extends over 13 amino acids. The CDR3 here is CASSSPATYEQYF. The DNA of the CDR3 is TGTGCCAGCAGTTCACCGGCTACCTACGAGCAGTACTTC.

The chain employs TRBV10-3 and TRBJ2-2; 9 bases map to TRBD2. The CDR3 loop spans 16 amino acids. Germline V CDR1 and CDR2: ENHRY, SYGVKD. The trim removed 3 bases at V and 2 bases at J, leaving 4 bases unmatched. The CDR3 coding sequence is TGTGCCATCAGTGATAGCGGGAGAATTAACACCGGGGAGCTGTTTTTT. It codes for CAISDSGRINTGELFF.

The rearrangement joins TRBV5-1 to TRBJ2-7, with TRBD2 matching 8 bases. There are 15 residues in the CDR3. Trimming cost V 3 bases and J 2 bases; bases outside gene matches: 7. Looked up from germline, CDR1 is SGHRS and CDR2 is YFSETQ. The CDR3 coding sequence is TGCGCCAGCAGCTCTACTAGCGGAGTAACCTACGAGCAGTACTTC. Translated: CASSSTSGVTYEQYF.

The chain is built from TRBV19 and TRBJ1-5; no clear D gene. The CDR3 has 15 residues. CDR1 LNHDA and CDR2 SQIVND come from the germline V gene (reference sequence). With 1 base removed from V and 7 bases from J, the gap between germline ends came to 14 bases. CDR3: CASSIGSNAGQPQHF. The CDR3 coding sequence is TGTGCCAGTAGTATAGGAAGTAACGCGGGACAGCCCCAGCATTTT.